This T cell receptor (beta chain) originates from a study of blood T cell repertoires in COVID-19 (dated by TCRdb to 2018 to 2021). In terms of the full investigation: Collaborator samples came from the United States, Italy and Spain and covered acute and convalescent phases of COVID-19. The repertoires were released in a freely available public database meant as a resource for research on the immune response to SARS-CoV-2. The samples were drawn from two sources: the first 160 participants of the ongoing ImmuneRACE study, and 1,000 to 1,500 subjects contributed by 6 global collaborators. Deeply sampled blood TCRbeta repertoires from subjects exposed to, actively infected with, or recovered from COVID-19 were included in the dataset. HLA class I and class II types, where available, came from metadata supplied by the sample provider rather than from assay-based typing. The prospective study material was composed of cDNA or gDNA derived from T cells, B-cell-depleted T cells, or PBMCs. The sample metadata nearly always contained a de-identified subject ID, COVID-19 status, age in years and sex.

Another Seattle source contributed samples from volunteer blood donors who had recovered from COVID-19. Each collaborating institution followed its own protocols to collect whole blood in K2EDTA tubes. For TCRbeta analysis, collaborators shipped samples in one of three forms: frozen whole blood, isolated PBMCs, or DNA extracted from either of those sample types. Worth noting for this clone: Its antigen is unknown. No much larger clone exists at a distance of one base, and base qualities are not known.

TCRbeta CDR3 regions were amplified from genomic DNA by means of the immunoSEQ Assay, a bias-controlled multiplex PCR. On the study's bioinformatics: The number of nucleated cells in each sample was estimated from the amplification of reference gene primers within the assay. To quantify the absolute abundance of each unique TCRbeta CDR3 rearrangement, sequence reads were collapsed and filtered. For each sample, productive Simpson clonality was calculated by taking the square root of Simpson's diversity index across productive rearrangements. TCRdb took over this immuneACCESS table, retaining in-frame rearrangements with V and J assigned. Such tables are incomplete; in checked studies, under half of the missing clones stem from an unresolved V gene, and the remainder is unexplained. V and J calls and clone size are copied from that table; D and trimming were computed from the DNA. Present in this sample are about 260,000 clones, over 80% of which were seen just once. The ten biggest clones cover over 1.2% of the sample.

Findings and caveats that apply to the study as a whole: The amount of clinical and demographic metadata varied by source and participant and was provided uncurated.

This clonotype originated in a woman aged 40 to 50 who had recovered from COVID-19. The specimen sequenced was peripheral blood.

The CDR3 protein: CASSLRGPLGETQYF. The nucleotide sequence is TGTGCCAGCAGCTTGAGGGGGCCCCTAGGGGAGACCCAGTACTTC. Recombination joined TRBV7-7 with TRBJ2-5, with TRBD1 identical over 7 junction bases. Per the germline V gene (reference sequence), SSHAT is the CDR1 and FNYEAQ is the CDR2. The CDR3 sequence holds 15 residues, the cysteine and phenylalanine included. Just the 45-base CDR3 DNA is kept, in frame starting at base 1. From V the trimming removes 3 bases and from J it removes 5 bases, while the gene matches leave 9 bases of the junction unaccounted for.